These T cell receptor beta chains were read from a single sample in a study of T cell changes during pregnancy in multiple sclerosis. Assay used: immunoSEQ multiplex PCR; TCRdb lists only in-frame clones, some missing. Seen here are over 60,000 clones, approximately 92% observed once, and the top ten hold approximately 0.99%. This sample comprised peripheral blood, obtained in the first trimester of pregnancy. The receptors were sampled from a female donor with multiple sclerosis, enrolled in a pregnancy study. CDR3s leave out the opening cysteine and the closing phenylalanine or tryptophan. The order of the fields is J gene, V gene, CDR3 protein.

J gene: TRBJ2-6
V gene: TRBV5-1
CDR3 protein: ASSLLASGANVLT

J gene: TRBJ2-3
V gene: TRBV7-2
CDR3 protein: ASSSSGGPISSTDTQY

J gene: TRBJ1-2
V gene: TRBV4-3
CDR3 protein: ASSQTTGAYGYT

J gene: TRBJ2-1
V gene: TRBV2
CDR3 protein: AKRAGWNEQF

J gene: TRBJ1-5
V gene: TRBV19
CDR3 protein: ASSMGRAQPQH

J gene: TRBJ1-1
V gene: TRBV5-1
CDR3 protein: ASRDRDTEAF

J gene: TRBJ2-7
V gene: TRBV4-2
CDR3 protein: ASSLLWSPSGGYSSYEQY

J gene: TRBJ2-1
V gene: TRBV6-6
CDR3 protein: ASSNLAGANEQF

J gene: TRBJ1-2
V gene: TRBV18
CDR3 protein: ASSRTGEGYT

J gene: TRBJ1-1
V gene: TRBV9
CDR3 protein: ASTEGSRLNTEAF

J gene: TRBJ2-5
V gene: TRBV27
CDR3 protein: ASSRQGPQETQY

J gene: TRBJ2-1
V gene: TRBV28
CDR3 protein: ASSPGTLYSYNEQF

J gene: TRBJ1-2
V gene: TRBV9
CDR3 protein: ASSEEPIRGLGGYT

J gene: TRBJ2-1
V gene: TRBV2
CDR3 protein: ASRLAGGRYNEQF

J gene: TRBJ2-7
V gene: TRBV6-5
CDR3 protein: ASSPSRDFYLEQY

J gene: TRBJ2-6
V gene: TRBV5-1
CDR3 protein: ASSWGQGYSGANVLT

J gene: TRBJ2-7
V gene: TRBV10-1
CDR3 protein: ASSEYRERGCKDYEQY

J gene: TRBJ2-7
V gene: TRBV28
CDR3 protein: ASHRKPDYEQY

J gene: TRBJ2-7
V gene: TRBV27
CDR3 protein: ASSFTGGGEQY

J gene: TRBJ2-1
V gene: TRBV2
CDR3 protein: ASSLLAGASSYNEQF

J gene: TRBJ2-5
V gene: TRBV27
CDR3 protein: ASSLSIQGRETQY

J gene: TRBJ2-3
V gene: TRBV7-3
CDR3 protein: ASSLGGSTQY

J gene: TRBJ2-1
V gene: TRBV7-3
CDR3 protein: ASSLELAGYNEQF

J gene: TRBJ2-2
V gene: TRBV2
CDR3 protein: ASSKGDGQNTGELF

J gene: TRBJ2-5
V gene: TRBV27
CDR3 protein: ASGYGVRGETQY

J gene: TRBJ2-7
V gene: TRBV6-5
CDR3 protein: ASGSGEQY

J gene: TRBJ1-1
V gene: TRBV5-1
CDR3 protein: ASSLGGQNTEAF

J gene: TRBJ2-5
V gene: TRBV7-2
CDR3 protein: ASSQWGGETQY

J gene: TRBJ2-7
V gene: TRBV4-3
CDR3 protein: ASSRRLTGGQYEQY

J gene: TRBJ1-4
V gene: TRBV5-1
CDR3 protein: ASSFGGGAEEKLF

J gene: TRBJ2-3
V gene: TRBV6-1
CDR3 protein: ASSRDSRSTDTQY

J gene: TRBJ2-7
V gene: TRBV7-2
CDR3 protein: ASSLQDFYEQY

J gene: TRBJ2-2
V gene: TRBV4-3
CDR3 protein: ASSQDSSGNTGELF

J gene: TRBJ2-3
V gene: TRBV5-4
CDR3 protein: ASSLLRGGGDTQY